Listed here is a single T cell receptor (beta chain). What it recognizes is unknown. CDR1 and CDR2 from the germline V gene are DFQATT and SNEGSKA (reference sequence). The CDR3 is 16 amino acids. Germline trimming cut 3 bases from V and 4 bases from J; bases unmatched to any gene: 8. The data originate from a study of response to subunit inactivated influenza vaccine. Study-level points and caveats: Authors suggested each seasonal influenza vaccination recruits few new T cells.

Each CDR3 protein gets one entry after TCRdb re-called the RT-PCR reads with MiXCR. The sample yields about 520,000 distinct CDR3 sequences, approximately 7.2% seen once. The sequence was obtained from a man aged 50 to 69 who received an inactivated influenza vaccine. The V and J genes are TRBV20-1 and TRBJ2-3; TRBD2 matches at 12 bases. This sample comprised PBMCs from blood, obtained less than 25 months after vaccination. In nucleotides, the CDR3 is TGCAGTGCTAGCTTGACTAGCGGGGGCCGGGCAGATACGCAGTATTTT. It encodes CSASLTSGGRADTQYF.